The TCR beta chain under discussion was sequenced for a study of T cells in Graves' hyperthyroidism and ophthalmopathy. General study results and limits: From stable hyperthyroidism, ophthalmopathy was set apart by a 13 V-J model. Blood also held most thyroid clonotypes expanded beyond 0.001.

Graves' hyperthyroidism is called stable when ophthalmopathy does not progress within 18 months. Uncontrolled infection, other autoimmune disease, pregnancy or lactation led to exclusion. It was RNA transcripts that yielded the amplified TCR beta CDR3 regions. The HTBI primer set served for first-round RT-PCR of the TCR CDR3. Each CDR3 protein is one row after TCRdb ran MiXCR on the multiplex PCR reads. Here the sample spans under 350,000 distinct CDR3 sequences, 15% to 20% being singletons. This clonotype was seen a few times. Its cognate antigen is unknown. This CDR3 is 13 amino acids long. V dropped 6 bases and J dropped 4 bases, with 12 bases sitting between them. CDR1 and CDR2 (germline): SNHLY, FYNNEI.

Sequences were obtained from blood. The chain links TRBV2 to TRBJ1-1, with TRBD1 as a possible D gene (5 bases). The TCR was taken from a woman between 50 and 59 years old with Graves' hyperthyroidism. CDR3 loop: CASSLTGPTEAFF. The CDR3 DNA reads as TGTGCCAGCAGCTTAACAGGTCCCACTGAAGCTTTCTTT.